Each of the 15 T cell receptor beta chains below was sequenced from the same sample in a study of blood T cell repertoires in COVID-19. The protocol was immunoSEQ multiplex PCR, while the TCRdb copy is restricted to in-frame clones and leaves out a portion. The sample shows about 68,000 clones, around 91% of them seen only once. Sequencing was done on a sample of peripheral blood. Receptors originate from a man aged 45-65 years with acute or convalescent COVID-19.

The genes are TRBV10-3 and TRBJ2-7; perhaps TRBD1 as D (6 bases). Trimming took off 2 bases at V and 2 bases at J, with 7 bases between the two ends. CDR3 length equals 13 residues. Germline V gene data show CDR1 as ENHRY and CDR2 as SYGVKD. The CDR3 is CAISEGQTYEQYF. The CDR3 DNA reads TGTGCCATCAGTGAGGGACAGACCTACGAGCAGTACTTC.

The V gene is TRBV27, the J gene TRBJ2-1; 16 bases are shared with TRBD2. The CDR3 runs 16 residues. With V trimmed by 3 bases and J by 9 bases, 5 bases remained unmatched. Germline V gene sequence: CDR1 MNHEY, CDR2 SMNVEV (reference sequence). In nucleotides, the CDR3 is TGTGCCAGCAGTTTGGGACTAGCGGGAGGGCCTAGTGAGCAGTTCTTC. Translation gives CASSLGLAGGPSEQFF.

The CDR3 region is CASSTGQASGNTIYF. CDR3 nucleotide sequence: TGCGCCAGCAGTACCGGTCAAGCCTCTGGAAACACCATATATTTT. This chain links TRBV10-1 with TRBJ1-3; D gene uncertain. This CDR3 spans 15 amino acids. Germline V gene data show CDR1 as WNHNN and CDR2 as SYGVQD (reference sequence). The V gene lost 5 bases and the J gene lost 0 bases, with 11 bases spanning the gap.

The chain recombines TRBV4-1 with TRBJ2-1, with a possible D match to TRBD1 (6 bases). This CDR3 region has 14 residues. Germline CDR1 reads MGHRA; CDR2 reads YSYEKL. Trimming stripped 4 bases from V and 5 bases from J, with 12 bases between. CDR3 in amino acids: CASSPDSGHNEQFF. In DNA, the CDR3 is TGCGCCAGCAGCCCGGACAGTGGCCACAATGAGCAGTTCTTC.

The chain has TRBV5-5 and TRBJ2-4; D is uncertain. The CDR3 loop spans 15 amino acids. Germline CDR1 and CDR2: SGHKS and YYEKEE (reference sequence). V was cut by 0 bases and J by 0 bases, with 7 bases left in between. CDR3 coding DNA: TGTGCCAGCAGCTTGGCATTGTCAGCCAAAAACATTCAGTACTTC. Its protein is CASSLALSAKNIQYF.

In DNA, the CDR3 is TGTGCCAGCAGCTTAGACAGGGCCAGCTCTGGAAACACCATATATTTT. Translating it yields CASSLDRASSGNTIYF. The chain carries TRBV7-9 and TRBJ1-3; D is possibly TRBD1 (6 bases). Germline V gene lookup returns CDR1 SEHNR and CDR2 FQNEAQ (reference sequence). The CDR3 is 16 amino acids. V dropped 1 base and J dropped 0 bases, with 10 bases sitting between them.

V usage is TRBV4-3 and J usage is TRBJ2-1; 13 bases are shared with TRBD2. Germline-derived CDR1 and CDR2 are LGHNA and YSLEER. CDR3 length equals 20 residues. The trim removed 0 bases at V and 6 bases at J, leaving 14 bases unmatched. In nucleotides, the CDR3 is TGCGCCAGCAGCCAAGATGGGGTTTGGACTAGCGGGAGAGCCGGCAATGAGCAGTTCTTC. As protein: CASSQDGVWTSGRAGNEQFF.

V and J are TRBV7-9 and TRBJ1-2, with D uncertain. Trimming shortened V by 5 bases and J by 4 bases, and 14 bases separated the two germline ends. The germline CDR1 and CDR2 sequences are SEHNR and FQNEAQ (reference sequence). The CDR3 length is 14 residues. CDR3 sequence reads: CASSPSAATYGYTF. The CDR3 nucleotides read TGTGCCAGCAGCCCGAGCGCAGCCACCTATGGCTACACCTTC. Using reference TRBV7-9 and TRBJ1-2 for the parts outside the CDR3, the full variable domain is DTGVSQNPRHKITKRGQNVTFRCDPISEHNRLYWYRQTLGQGPEFLTYFQNEAQLEKSRLLSDRFSAERPKGSFSTLEIQRTEQGDSAMYLCASSPSAATYGYTFGSGTRLTVV.

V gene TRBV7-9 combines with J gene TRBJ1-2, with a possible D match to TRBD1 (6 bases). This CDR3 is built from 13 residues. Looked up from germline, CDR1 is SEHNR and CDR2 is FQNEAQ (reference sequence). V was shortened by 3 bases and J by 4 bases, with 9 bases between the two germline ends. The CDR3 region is CASSFLGGYGYTF. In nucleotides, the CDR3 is TGTGCCAGCAGCTTTTTAGGGGGCTATGGCTACACCTTC.

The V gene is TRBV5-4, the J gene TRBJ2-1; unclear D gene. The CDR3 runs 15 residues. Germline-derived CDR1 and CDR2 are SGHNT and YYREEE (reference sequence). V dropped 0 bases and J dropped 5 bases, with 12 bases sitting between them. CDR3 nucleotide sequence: TGTGCCAGCAGCTTGGAGTTGTGGCAGAACAATGAGCAGTTCTTC. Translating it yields CASSLELWQNNEQFF. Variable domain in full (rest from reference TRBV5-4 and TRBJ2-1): ETGVTQSPTHLIKTRGQQVTLRCSSQSGHNTVSWYQQALGQGPQFIFQYYREEENGRGNFPPRFSGLQFPNYSSELNVNALELDDSALYLCASSLELWQNNEQFFGPGTRLTVL.

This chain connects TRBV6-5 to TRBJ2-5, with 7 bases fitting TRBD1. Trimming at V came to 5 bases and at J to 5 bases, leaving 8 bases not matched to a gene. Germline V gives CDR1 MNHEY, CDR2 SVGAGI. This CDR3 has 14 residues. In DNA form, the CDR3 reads TGTGCCAGCAGTCAACAGGGGTCGTGGGAGACCCAGTACTTC. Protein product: CASSQQGSWETQYF.

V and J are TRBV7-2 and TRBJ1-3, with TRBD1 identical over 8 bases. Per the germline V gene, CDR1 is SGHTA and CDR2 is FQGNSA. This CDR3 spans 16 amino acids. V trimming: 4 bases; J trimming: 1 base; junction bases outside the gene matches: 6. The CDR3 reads CASSSRTGWSGNTIYF. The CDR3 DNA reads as TGTGCCAGCAGCTCGAGGACAGGGTGGTCTGGAAACACCATATATTTT.

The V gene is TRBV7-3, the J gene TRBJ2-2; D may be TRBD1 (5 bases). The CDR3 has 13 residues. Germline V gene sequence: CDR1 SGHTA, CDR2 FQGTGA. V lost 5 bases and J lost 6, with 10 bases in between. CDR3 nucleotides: TGTGCCAGCAGCAATCAACAGGCCGGGGAGCTGTTTTTT. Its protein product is CASSNQQAGELFF.

Written as DNA, the CDR3 is TGTGCCACCAGTCTAGGATCACCGGCTGTGAGTACGCAGTATTTT. It specifies CATSLGSPAVSTQYF. The V gene is TRBV24-1, the J gene TRBJ2-3; no definite D call. The CDR3 has 15 amino acids. Germline-derived CDR1 and CDR2 are KGHDR and SFDVKD. V gave up 6 bases and J gave up 8 bases, with 20 bases separating them.

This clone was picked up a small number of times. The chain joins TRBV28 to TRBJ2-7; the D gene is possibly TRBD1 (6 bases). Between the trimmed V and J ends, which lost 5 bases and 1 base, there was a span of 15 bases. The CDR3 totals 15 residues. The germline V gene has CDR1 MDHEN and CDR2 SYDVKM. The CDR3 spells CASSPTGFKSYEQYF. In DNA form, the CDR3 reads TGTGCCAGCAGTCCAACAGGGTTCAAGTCCTACGAGCAGTACTTC.